These 12 T cell receptor beta chains were sequenced from one sample in a study of T cells in tuberculosis. Sorting used thawed, overnight-rested PBMC stained with anti-CD3, a viability dye and GMM-loaded CD1B tetramer. The CD1B tetramers carried C32 glucose monomycolate purified from Rhodococcus equi. The repertoire was sequenced with immunoSEQ multiplex PCR; TCRdb's copy has only in-frame clones and lacks some. This sample has roughly 59,000 clones, with approximately 81% found just once. Sequencing input: CD1b-GMM tetramer-negative cells sorted from PBMCs. Receptors were obtained from an adult woman with latent tuberculosis.

This sequence joins TRBV7-3 and TRBJ2-1; D not certain. Germline V CDR1 and CDR2: SGHTA, FQGTGA. Trimming took off 5 bases at V and 6 bases at J, with 11 bases between the two ends. The length of the CDR3 is 13 residues. The DNA for the CDR3 is TGTGCCAGCAGCCTCGGCGGCCGCAATGAGCAGTTCTTC. Amino acids: CASSLGGRNEQFF.

The chain couples TRBV11-2 to TRBJ2-7; D may be TRBD1 (5 bases). V lost 0 bases, J lost 3 bases, and 6 bases lay in between. Germline CDR1 reads SGHAT; CDR2 reads FQNNGV. CDR3 length equals 13 residues. For the CDR3, the DNA is TGTGCCAGCAGCTTAGAGACAGACTACGAGCAGTACTTC. This codes for CASSLETDYEQYF. Drawing the rest from reference TRBV11-2 and TRBJ2-7, the complete variable domain is EAGVAQSPRYKIIEKRQSVAFWCNPISGHATLYWYQQILGQGPKLLIQFQNNGVVDDSQLPKDRFSAERLKGVDSTLKIQPAKLEDSAVYLCASSLETDYEQYFGPGTRLTVT.

The chain employs TRBV18 and TRBJ2-7; 11 bases align to TRBD2. The ends lost 2 bases at V and 5 bases at J; junction bases unmatched: 8. The germline V gene encodes CDR1 KGHSH and CDR2 LQKENI. The CDR3 totals 16 residues. The CDR3 nucleotides are TGTGCCAGCTCACCATTCGGACTAGCGGGTCAGGACGAGCAGTACTTC. This translates into CASSPFGLAGQDEQYF.

The chain employs TRBV28 and TRBJ1-1; 7 nucleotides line up with TRBD1. The V gene's germline CDR1 is MDHEN and CDR2 SYDVKM. The CDR3 covers 12 residues. Germline trimming cut 4 bases from V and 13 bases from J; bases unmatched to any gene: 9. The CDR3 region is CASSSVPGGYFF. Written as DNA, the CDR3 is TGTGCCAGCAGTTCCGTCCCAGGGGGGTATTTCTTT.

In nucleotides, the CDR3 is TGTGCCAGCAGCGTAGGGGGAGGGGGGGACGAGCAGTACTTC. Translating gives CASSVGGGGDEQYF. The chain links TRBV9 to TRBJ2-7; tentative D call: TRBD2 (7 bases). Trimming stripped 0 bases from V and 5 bases from J, with 12 bases between. CDR1 and CDR2 (germline): SGDLS, YYNGEE. This CDR3 is built from 14 residues. Filled out from reference TRBV9 and TRBJ2-7, the complete variable domain reads DSGVTQTPKHLITATGQRVTLRCSPRSGDLSVYWYQQSLDQGLQFLIQYYNGEERAKGNILERFSAQQFPDLHSELNLSSLELGDSALYFCASSVGGGGDEQYFGPGTRLTVT.

This sequence joins TRBV7-8 and TRBJ1-5, with a possible D match to TRBD1 (6 bases). Germline CDR1 and CDR2: SGHVS and FQNEAQ. The CDR3 sequence is 16 residues long. V lost 2 bases, J lost 2 bases, and 13 bases lay in between. CDR3 bases: TGTGCCAGCAGCTTAAGATTAGGGGGAGGCAATCAGCCCCAGCATTTT. Its protein product is CASSLRLGGGNQPQHF.

This clone was detected only a few times. The rearrangement links TRBV4-1 to TRBJ1-3; TRBD1 matches 7 bases. V was pared by 4 bases and J by 3 bases, with 6 bases of the junction left unmatched. Germline V lookup: CDR1 MGHRA, CDR2 YSYEKL. The CDR3 sequence is 15 residues long. The CDR3 is CASSLGQALGNTIYF. Here the CDR3 DNA reads TGCGCCAGCAGCCTTGGACAGGCCCTTGGAAACACCATATATTTT.

This clone was detected only once. This rearrangement joins TRBV10-3 to TRBJ1-1; 9 bases agree with TRBD1. Losses at the gene ends were 0 bases for V and 6 bases for J; bases not matched to a gene: 8. CDR3 length: 16 residues. Germline V gives CDR1 ENHRY, CDR2 SYGVKD. The CDR3: CAISESRPGDRAEAFF. CDR3 bases: TGTGCCATCAGTGAGTCGAGGCCAGGGGACAGGGCTGAAGCTTTCTTT.

This clone was detected a few times. V gene TRBV27 combines with J gene TRBJ2-7; D unclear. Trimming removed 7 bases at V and 6 bases at J, with 10 bases between. The CDR3 totals 11 residues. From germline, CDR1 is MNHEY and CDR2 SMNVEV (reference sequence). This chain's CDR3 is CASTLGREQYF. The CDR3 DNA follows: TGTGCCAGCACCTTGGGCCGCGAGCAGTACTTC.

The sample holds one count of this clone. The V gene is TRBV6-1, the J gene TRBJ1-4, with TRBD1 matching over 8 bases. There are 15 residues in the CDR3. Trimming took 5 bases from V and 1 from J; bases not matched to a gene: 3. Germline assignment: CDR1 MNHNS and CDR2 SASEGT. CDR3 bases: TGTGCCAGCAGTCCCAGGGGGCTAACTAATGAAAAACTGTTTTTT. This encodes CASSPRGLTNEKLFF.

This sequence joins TRBV4-2 and TRBJ2-2; TRBD2 matches at 15 bases. From germline, CDR1 is LGHNA and CDR2 YNFKEQ. This CDR3 contains 20 residues. The V segment lost 4 bases and the J segment 2 bases; nucleotides outside the gene matches: 11. The CDR3 DNA is TGTGCCAGCAGCCGAAACCCGAGGACTAGCGGGAGGGTTAACACCGGGGAGCTGTTTTTT. Translating it yields CASSRNPRTSGRVNTGELFF.

This clone came up once. The V call is TRBV5-4, the J call TRBJ2-3, with D hard to call. The germline gives CDR1 SGHNT, CDR2 YYREEE (reference sequence). Between the trimmed V and J ends, which lost 2 bases and 6 bases, there was a span of 4 bases. The CDR3 runs 11 residues. CDR3 bases: TGTGCCAGCAGCTTTCTGGATACGCAGTATTTT. Residues: CASSFLDTQYF.